Following are 19 T cell receptor beta chains from one sample sequenced in a study of T cell responses to AZD1222 COVID-19 vaccine. Here immunoSEQ multiplex PCR was the method, and the copy in TCRdb shows in-frame clones only, minus some. This table has 200,000 to 250,000 clones, roughly 94% appearing once. The sample was peripheral blood, taken 28 days after the second dose of the MenACWY control vaccine. The receptors originated from an adult who received the MenACWY meningococcal vaccine as a control.

This chain connects TRBV2 to TRBJ2-2; the match to TRBD1 covers 7 bases. There are 15 residues in the CDR3. Germline CDR1 reads SNHLY; CDR2 reads FYNNEI. J was trimmed by 1 base and V by 3 bases; bases with no gene match: 2. The CDR3 DNA is TGTGCCAGCAGTGACACAGGGGAGAACACCGGGGAGCTGTTTTTT. Protein product: CASSDTGENTGELFF.

The V gene is TRBV6-5, the J gene TRBJ2-1; D uncertain. Trimming left V 6 bases short and J 8 bases short, with 8 bases between. The CDR3 runs to 11 residues. The V gene's germline CDR1 is MNHEY and CDR2 SVGAGI. CDR3 nucleotide sequence: TGTGCCAGCAGCTTAAGCGATGAGCAGTTCTTC. It translates to CASSLSDEQFF.

This clone was observed once. V and J are TRBV9 and TRBJ2-5; D uncertain. The CDR3 totals 14 residues. Trimming cost V 3 bases and J 3 bases, with 12 bases left between them. CDR1 SGDLS and CDR2 YYNGEE come from the germline V gene. The CDR3 DNA sequence: TGTGCCAGCAGCGGGTCGGGCATGAAAGAGACCCAGTACTTC. Translated: CASSGSGMKETQYF.

The chain combines TRBV12-5 with TRBJ2-2; TRBD2 is a possible D gene (5 bases). The germline gives CDR1 LGHNT, CDR2 FRNRAP. V was trimmed by 0 bases and J by 7 bases, leaving 6 bases between them. The CDR3 sequence is 13 residues long. For the CDR3, the DNA is TGTGCTAGTGGTTTGGTAGGGAGCGGGGAGCTGTTTTTT. Translating it yields CASGLVGSGELFF.

This rearrangement joins TRBV5-6 to TRBJ2-1; TRBD1 or TRBD2 may be the D gene (5 bases each). The CDR3 length is 15 residues. The V gene lost 3 bases and the J gene lost 8 bases, with 18 bases spanning the gap. Germline V gives CDR1 SGHDT, CDR2 YYEEEE. CDR3 sequence: CASSSELARGDEQFF. Here the CDR3 DNA reads TGTGCCAGCAGCTCGGAGCTAGCTAGAGGGGATGAGCAGTTCTTC.

The chain has TRBV28 and TRBJ1-6; tentative D call: TRBD1 (6 bases). This CDR3 has 12 amino acids. CDR1 and CDR2 (germline): MDHEN, SYDVKM. Trimming pared 10 bases from V and 7 bases from J, leaving 11 bases between. CDR3 coding DNA: TGTGCCATCTCAAGGGGGAATTCACCCCTCCACTTT. Encoded protein: CAISRGNSPLHF.

J is TRBJ2-2 and V is TRBV19; 8 bases are a match to TRBD1. V lost 10 bases, J lost 2 bases, and 6 bases stayed unmatched. CDR1 is LNHDA, CDR2 SQIVND, per germline (reference sequence). This CDR3 has 14 residues. The CDR3 is CATTDRGNTGELFF. In nucleotides, the CDR3 is TGTGCCACTACAGACAGGGGAAACACCGGGGAGCTGTTTTTT. Variable domain in full (rest from reference TRBV19 and TRBJ2-2): DGGITQSPKYLFRKEGQNVTLSCEQNLNHDAMYWYRQDPGQGLRLIYYSQIVNDFQKGDIAEGYSVSREKKESFPLTVTSAQKNPTAFYLCATTDRGNTGELFFGEGSRLTVL.

This clone appeared a single time. This chain joins TRBV28 and TRBJ2-7, with TRBD2 identical over 9 bases. Per the germline V gene, CDR1 is MDHEN and CDR2 is SYDVKM. This CDR3 contains 16 residues. With V trimmed by 2 bases and J by 3 bases, 8 bases remained unmatched. The CDR3 DNA follows: TGTGCCAGCAGTTTAGTCAGGAGCGGGAGGCTCTACGAGCAGTACTTC. Translating gives CASSLVRSGRLYEQYF.

V is TRBV19 and J is TRBJ1-2; 7 positions agree with TRBD1. With 5 bases clipped from V and 7 bases from J, the junction kept 19 bases outside the gene matches. This CDR3 has 17 amino acids. Germline lookup yields CDR1 LNHDA and CDR2 SQIVND (reference sequence). CDR3 amino acids: CASSATPQGTLSTGYTF. CDR3 DNA sequence: TGTGCCAGTAGTGCCACCCCACAGGGGACCCTGTCCACTGGCTACACCTTC. Together with reference TRBV19 and TRBJ1-2, the CDR3 gives the full variable domain: DGGITQSPKYLFRKEGQNVTLSCEQNLNHDAMYWYRQDPGQGLRLIYYSQIVNDFQKGDIAEGYSVSREKKESFPLTVTSAQKNPTAFYLCASSATPQGTLSTGYTFGSGTRLTVV.

The chain links TRBV29-1 to TRBJ1-2; D is uncertain. The length of the CDR3 is 12 residues. The germline CDR1 and CDR2 sequences are SQVTM and ANQGSEA. Trimming shortened V by 1 base and J by 4 bases, and 7 bases separated the two germline ends. CDR3 sequence (DNA): TGCAGCGTTGAAGGCCAGGCCTATGGCTACACCTTC. Translated: CSVEGQAYGYTF.

In regard to this clone: The junction does not match germline at one end; this may be a read error. This chain uses TRBV18 with TRBJ1-1; TRBD1 agrees at 7 bases. Germline loops: CDR1 KGHSH, CDR2 LQKENI. This CDR3 has 15 residues. The CDR3 sequence: CASSLKQGMNAEAFF. In nucleotides, the CDR3 is TGTGCCAGCTCACTGAAACAGGGGATGAACGCTGAAGCTTTCTTT.

The chain couples TRBV5-1 to TRBJ2-3, with D perhaps given as TRBD1 or TRBD2 (6 bases each). The CDR3 spans 15 residues. In germline, CDR1 is SGHRS, CDR2 YFSETQ. Deletions cut 2 bases from V and 2 bases from J, with 12 bases between. The CDR3 sequence: CASSLAEGVTDTQYF. CDR3 coding DNA: TGCGCCAGCAGCTTAGCGGAGGGGGTCACAGATACGCAGTATTTT.

With regard to this clone: Germline is not matched at one junction end, which may reflect a read error. The chain carries TRBV5-1 and TRBJ1-1; no clear D gene. The CDR3 is made up of 13 amino acids. CDR1 and CDR2 from the germline V gene are SGHRS and YFSETQ. The CDR3 nucleotides read TGCGCCGGCAGCAAGAAGGGGAACACTGAAGCTTTCTTT. This translates into CAGSKKGNTEAFF.

The chain carries TRBV3-1 (or the pseudogene TRBV3-2) and TRBJ1-4; D is uncertain. In germline, CDR1 is LGHDT, CDR2 YNNKEL (reference sequence). V shed 1 base and J shed 0 bases, with 9 bases lying between them. The CDR3 runs to 16 residues. This chain's CDR3 is CASSQVAGATNEKLFF. The CDR3 DNA is TGTGCCAGCAGCCAAGTTGCGGGAGCAACTAATGAAAAACTGTTTTTT.

V and J are TRBV2 and TRBJ2-5; 10 bases line up with TRBD2. Germline CDR1 is SNHLY and CDR2 is FYNNEI. V lost 4 bases, J lost 4 bases, and 12 bases stayed unmatched. The CDR3 totals 17 residues. The CDR3 DNA reads as TGTGCCAGCAGTGTTAAGCGGGAGGGACCAAGAGGAGAGACCCAGTACTTC. Protein sequence: CASSVKREGPRGETQYF.

The chain carries TRBV6-4 and TRBJ1-5; a weak D match, TRBD1 (6 bases). The CDR3 contains 16 residues. Per the germline V gene, CDR1 is MRHNA and CDR2 is SNTAGT. With 0 bases removed from V and 7 bases from J, the gap between germline ends came to 16 bases. CDR3 DNA sequence: TGTGCCAGCAGTGACTCGGACAGAAAGAACTGGCAGCCCCAGCATTTT. Its translation: CASSDSDRKNWQPQHF.

The V call is TRBV29-1, the J call TRBJ2-1, with D possibly being TRBD1 (6 bases). This CDR3 is 12 amino acids long. With 8 bases removed from V and 7 bases from J, the gap between germline ends came to 15 bases. Per the germline V gene, CDR1 is SQVTM and CDR2 is ANQGSEA. CDR3 sequence: CSTNRDQNEQFF. The DNA of the CDR3 is TGCAGCACCAACAGGGACCAGAATGAGCAGTTCTTC.

CDR3 DNA sequence: TGTGCCAGCAATCCGTCGGCCGGGTCCTACGAGCAGTACTTC. This encodes CASNPSAGSYEQYF. The chain links TRBV28 to TRBJ2-7; D is unresolved. The CDR3 has 14 residues. In germline, CDR1 is MDHEN, CDR2 SYDVKM. Trimming removed 7 bases from V and 1 base from J, with 14 bases in between.

V usage is TRBV21-1 and J usage is TRBJ2-3; TRBD2 is the table's D call and was not checked against the DNA. TRBV21-1 corresponds to a pseudogene. The CDR3 length is 17 residues. The CDR3 protein is CASSKREGPTGTDTQYF. The CDR3 DNA is TGTGCCAGCAGCAAGCGGGAGGGTCCTACCGGCACAGATACGCAGTATTTT.